These T cell receptor beta chains were read from a single sample in a study of blood T cells in healthy people across ages. Each CDR3 protein gets one entry after TCRdb re-called the 5' RACE reads with MiXCR. The sample yields 700,000 or so distinct CDR3 sequences, roughly 20% seen once. The sequenced sample was blood. These receptors all stem from a man aged 65 to 79 in good health. The conserved cysteine and the conserved F or W are not part of the CDR3 here.

>TRBV13|TRBJ2-7
ASSVDSGTFHSYEQY
>TRBV18|TRBJ2-3
ASSPNGGGYETDTQY
>TRBV7-2|TRBJ2-3
ASSNRPVVAASSTDTQY
>TRBV9|TRBJ2-3
ASSEGLAGSDTQY
>TRBV12-3/TRBV12-4|TRBJ2-3
ASSSSVSTDTQY
>TRBV20-1|TRBJ2-1
SAPTRTYNEQF
>TRBV29-1|TRBJ2-7
SVEDRESLRGQY
>TRBV7-9|TRBJ1-4
ASSWDIATNEKLF
>TRBV12-3/TRBV12-4|-
ASSLGLFNEQF
>TRBV9|TRBJ2-7
ASSVAGTGVSGGSYEQY
>TRBV12-3/TRBV12-4|TRBJ2-4
ASSIGAGVKNIQY
>TRBV5-1|TRBJ1-1
ASSLYGESTEAF
>TRBV6-1|TRBJ1-6
ASSEGATNSPLH
>TRBV7-9|TRBJ2-3
ASSLEAGITDTQY
>TRBV18|TRBJ2-3
ASSKRTGGEIWDTQY
>TRBV20-1|TRBJ2-1
SARVGQGANEQF
>TRBV15|-
ATSREDGQGIYEQY
>TRBV12-3/TRBV12-4|TRBJ2-3
ASSPLGFVSGTDTQY
>TRBV7-8|TRBJ1-1
ASSLVGREAF
>TRBV20-1|TRBJ1-2
SAREVSAFGYT
>TRBV3-1|TRBJ1-1
ASSHSDRNAF
>TRBV20-1|TRBJ2-4
SADTGGNIQY
>TRBV6-1|TRBJ1-3
ASSAPGQGAPGDTIY
>TRBV15|TRBJ2-3
ATSRGLAGSTDTQY
>TRBV6-5|TRBJ1-4
ASSHTGTGNEKLF
>TRBV7-8|TRBJ1-4
ASSTRDRGSGEKLF
>TRBV7-3|-
ASSSANNEQF
>TRBV20-1|TRBJ1-2
SAESGSYGYT
>TRBV5-1|-
ASSLTLGPYEQY
>TRBV28|TRBJ1-2
ASTRRINYGYT
>TRBV7-9|TRBJ2-1
ASSSTGAYNEQF
>TRBV5-1|TRBJ2-5
ASSLALAGTETQY
>TRBV4-2|TRBJ2-5
ASSQGTSGPAEGETQY
>TRBV20-1|TRBJ2-1
SASLAGASYNEQF
>TRBV10-3|TRBJ2-5
AISGRTTETQY
>TRBV7-3|TRBJ2-3
ASSGSRSSTDTQY
>TRBV10-3|-
AISAAGTGTVEQY
>TRBV30|TRBJ1-2
AWSVLVARQVYGYT
>TRBV5-1|TRBJ2-3
ASSLDHTDTQY
>TRBV7-2|TRBJ2-7
ASSLVSGSSYEQY
>TRBV6-2/TRBV6-3|TRBJ2-1
ASSSSGVYNEQF
>TRBV24-1|TRBJ1-5
ATSDPKGGNQPQH
>TRBV18|TRBJ2-1
ASSRQEGLDEQF